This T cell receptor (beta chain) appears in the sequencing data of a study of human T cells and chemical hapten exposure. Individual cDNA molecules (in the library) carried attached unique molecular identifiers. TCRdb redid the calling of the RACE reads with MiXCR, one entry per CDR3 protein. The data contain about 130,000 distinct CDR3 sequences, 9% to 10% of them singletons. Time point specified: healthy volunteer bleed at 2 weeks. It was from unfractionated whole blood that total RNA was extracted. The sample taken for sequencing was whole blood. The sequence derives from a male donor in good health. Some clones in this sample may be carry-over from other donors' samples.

Written as DNA, the CDR3 is TGTGCCAGCAGCCCGACGGAGAGCTCCTACGAGCAGTACTTC. It is translated as CASSPTESSYEQYF. The chain joins TRBV7-9 to TRBJ2-7; no clear D gene. With 5 bases removed from V and 0 bases from J, the gap between germline ends came to 11 bases. CDR3 length: 14 amino acids. In germline, CDR1 is SEHNR, CDR2 FQNEAQ (reference sequence).